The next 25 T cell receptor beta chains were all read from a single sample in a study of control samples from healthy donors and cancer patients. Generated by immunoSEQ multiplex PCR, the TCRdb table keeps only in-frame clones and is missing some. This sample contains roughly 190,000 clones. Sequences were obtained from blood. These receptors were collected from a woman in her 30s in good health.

This CDR3 is CASRTTVYYEQYF. In DNA, the CDR3 is TGTGCCAGCAGAACGACAGTTTACTACGAGCAGTACTTC. V is TRBV28 and J is TRBJ2-7; D is possibly TRBD1 (5 bases). CDR3 length: 13 amino acids. Germline V CDR1 and CDR2: MDHEN, SYDVKM. Trimming left V 6 bases short and J 3 bases short, with 12 bases between.

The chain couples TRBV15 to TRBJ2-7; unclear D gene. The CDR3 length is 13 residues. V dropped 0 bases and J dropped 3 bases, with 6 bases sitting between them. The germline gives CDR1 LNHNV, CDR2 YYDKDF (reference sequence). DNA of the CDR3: TGTGCCACCAGCAGAGATAGCTTCTACGAGCAGTACTTC. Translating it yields CATSRDSFYEQYF.

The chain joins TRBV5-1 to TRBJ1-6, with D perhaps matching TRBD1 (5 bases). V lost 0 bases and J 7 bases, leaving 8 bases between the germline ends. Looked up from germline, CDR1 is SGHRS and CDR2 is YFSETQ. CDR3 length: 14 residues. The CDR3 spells CASSLGGVNSPLHF. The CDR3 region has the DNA TGCGCCAGCAGCTTGGGAGGGGTCAATTCACCCCTCCACTTT.

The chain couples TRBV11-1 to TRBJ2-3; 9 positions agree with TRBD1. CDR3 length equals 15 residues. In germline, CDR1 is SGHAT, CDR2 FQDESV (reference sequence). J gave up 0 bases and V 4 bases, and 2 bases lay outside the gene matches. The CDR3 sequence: CASSYGQGSTDTQYF. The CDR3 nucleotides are TGTGCCAGCAGCTACGGACAGGGGAGCACAGATACGCAGTATTTT.

The chain's CDR3 is CASSESHGANTEAFF. The CDR3, as DNA: TGTGCCAGCAGTGAGAGTCATGGGGCGAACACTGAAGCTTTCTTT. The rearrangement links TRBV6-1 to TRBJ1-1; maybe TRBD1 (5 bases). V was clipped by 3 bases and J by 1 base, with 12 bases between them. Germline-derived CDR1 and CDR2 are MNHNS and SASEGT. This CDR3 region has 15 residues.

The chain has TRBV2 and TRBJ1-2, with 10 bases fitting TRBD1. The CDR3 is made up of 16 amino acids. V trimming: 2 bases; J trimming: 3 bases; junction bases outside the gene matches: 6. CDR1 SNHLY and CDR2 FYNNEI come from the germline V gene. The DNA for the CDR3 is TGTGCCAGCAGTGAAAGGGGGACAGGGGTCGACTATGGCTACACCTTC. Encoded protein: CASSERGTGVDYGYTF.

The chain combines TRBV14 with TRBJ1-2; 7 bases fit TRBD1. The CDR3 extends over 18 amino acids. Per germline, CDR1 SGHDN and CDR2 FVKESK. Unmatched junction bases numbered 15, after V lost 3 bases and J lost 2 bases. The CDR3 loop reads CASSQLRDRARGNYGYTF. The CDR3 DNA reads TGTGCCAGCAGCCAGCTCCGGGACAGAGCCCGAGGGAACTATGGCTACACCTTC.

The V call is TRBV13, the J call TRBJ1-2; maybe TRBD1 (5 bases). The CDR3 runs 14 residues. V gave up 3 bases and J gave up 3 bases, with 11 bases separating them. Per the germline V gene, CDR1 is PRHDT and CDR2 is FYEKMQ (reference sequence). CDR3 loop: CASSFSGGYYGYTF. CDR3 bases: TGTGCCAGCAGCTTCTCTGGGGGTTACTATGGCTACACCTTC. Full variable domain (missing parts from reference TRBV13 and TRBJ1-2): AAGVIQSPRHLIKEKRETATLKCYPIPRHDTVYWYQQGPGQDPQFLISFYEKMQSDKGSIPDRFSAQQFSDYHSELNMSSLELGDSALYFCASSFSGGYYGYTFGSGTRLTVV.

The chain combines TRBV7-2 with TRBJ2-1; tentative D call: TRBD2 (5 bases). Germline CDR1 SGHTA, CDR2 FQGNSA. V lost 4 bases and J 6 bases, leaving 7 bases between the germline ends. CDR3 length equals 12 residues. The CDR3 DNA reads TGTGCCAGCAGCTATCGGGGCAATGAGCAGTTCTTC. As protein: CASSYRGNEQFF.

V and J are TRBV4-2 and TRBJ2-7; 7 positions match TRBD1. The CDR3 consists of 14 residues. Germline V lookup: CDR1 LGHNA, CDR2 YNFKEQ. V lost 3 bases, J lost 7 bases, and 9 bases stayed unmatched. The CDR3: CASSHRDSFGEQYF. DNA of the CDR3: TGTGCCAGCAGCCATCGGGACAGCTTCGGAGAGCAGTACTTC.

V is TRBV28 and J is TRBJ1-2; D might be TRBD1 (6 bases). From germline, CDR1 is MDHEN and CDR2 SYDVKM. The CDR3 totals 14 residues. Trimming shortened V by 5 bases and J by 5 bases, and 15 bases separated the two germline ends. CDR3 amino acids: CASSTTGLIYGYTF. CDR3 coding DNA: TGTGCCAGCAGTACCACAGGGCTAATATATGGCTACACCTTC.

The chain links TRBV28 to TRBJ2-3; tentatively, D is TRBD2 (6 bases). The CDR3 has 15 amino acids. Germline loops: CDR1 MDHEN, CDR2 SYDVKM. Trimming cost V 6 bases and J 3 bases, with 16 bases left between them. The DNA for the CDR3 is TGTGCCAGCAGCCCAACCGAAGGAGGGACAGATACGCAGTATTTT. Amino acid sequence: CASSPTEGGTDTQYF.

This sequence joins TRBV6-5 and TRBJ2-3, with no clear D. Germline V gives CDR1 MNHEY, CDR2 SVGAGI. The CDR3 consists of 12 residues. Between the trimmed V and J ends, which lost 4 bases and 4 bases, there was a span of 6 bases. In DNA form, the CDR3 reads TGTGCCAGCAGTTCTCTGTCAGATACGCAGTATTTT. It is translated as CASSSLSDTQYF.

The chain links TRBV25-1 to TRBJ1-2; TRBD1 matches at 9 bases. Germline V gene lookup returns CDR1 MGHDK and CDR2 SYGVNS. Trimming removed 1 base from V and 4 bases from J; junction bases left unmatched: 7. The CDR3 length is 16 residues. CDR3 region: CASSESGDRVGYGYTF. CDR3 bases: TGTGCCAGCAGTGAATCTGGGGACAGGGTCGGCTATGGCTACACCTTC.

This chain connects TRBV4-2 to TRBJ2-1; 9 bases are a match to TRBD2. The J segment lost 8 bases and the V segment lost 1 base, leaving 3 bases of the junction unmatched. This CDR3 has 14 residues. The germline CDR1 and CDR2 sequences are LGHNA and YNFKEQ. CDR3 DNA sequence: TGTGCCAGCAGCCAAGCCGCGGGGGGGGATGAGCAGTTCTTC. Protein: CASSQAAGGDEQFF.

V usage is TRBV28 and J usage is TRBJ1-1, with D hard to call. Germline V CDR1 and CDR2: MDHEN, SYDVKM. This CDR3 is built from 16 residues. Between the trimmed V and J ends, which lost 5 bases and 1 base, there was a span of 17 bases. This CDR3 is CASSVERLKANTEAFF. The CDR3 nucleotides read TGTGCCAGCAGTGTTGAACGACTGAAAGCGAACACTGAAGCTTTCTTT. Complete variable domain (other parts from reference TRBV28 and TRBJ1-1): DVKVTQSSRYLVKRTGEKVFLECVQDMDHENMFWYRQDPGLGLRLIYFSYDVKMKEKGDIPEGYSVSREKKERFSLILESASTNQTSMYLCASSVERLKANTEAFFGQGTRLTVV.

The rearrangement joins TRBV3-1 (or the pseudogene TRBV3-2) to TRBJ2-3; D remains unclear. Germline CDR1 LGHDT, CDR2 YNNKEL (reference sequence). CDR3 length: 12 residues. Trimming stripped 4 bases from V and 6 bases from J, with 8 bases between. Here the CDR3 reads CASSLMKDTQYF. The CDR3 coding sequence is TGTGCCAGCAGCCTTATGAAGGATACGCAGTATTTT.

The CDR3 spells CASRSYANYGYTF. Here the CDR3 DNA reads TGTGCCAGCAGATCATACGCTAACTATGGCTACACCTTC. V and J are TRBV12-3 or TRBV12-4 and TRBJ1-2; D is unresolved. The V gene lost 6 bases and the J gene lost 0 bases, with 8 bases spanning the gap. The CDR3 is made up of 13 amino acids.

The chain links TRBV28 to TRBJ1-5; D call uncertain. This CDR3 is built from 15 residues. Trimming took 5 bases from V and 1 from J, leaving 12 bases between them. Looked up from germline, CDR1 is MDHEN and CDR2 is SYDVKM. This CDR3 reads CASSPRAGSNQPQHF. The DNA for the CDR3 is TGTGCCAGCAGTCCAAGGGCAGGAAGCAATCAGCCCCAGCATTTT.

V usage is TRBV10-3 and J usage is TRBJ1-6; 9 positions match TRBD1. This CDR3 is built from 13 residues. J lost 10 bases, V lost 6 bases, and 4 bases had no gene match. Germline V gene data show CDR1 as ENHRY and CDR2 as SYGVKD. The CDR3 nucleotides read TGTGCCATCAGGGGACAGGGCATATCACCCCTCCACTTT. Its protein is CAIRGQGISPLHF.

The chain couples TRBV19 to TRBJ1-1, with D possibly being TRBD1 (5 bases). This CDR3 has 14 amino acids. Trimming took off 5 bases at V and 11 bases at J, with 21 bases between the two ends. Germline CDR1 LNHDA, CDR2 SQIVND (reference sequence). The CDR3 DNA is TGTGCCAGTAGTTCCTCCAACCAGGGACTAAGGGCTTTCTTT. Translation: CASSSSNQGLRAFF.

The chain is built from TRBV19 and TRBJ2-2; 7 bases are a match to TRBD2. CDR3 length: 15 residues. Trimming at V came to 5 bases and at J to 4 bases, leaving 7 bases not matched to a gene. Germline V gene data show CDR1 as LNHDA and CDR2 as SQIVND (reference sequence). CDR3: CASSHPRGVTGELFF. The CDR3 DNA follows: TGTGCCAGTAGTCACCCCCGGGGGGTCACCGGGGAGCTGTTTTTT.

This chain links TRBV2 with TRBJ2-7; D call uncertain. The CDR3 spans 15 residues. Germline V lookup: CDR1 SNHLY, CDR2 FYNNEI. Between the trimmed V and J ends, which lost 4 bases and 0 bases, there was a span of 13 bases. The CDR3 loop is CASSVSQNLSYEQYF. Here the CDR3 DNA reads TGTGCCAGCAGTGTGAGTCAGAACCTCTCCTACGAGCAGTACTTC.

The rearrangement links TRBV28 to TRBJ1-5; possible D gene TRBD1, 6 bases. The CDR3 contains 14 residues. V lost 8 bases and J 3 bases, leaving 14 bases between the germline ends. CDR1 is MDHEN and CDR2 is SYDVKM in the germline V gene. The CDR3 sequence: CASGPGHVNQPQHF. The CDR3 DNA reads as TGTGCCAGCGGTCCGGGACATGTCAATCAGCCCCAGCATTTT.

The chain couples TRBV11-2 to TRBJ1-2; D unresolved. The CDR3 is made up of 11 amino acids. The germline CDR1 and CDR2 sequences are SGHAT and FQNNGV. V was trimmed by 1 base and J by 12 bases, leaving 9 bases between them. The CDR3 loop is CASSLGGPHTF. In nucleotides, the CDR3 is TGTGCCAGCAGCTTAGGTGGCCCCCACACCTTC.